This T cell receptor beta chain originates from a study of cytomegalovirus exposure and HLA in healthy donors. The wider study: The study's early data release held about 77 million unique TCRs from HLA-typed donors.

The PCR employed 60 Vbeta primers together with 13 Jbeta primers. Some clones are missing from TCRdb's copy, which holds only in-frame ones; the method was immunoSEQ multiplex PCR. The sample records 200,000 or so clones, about four fifths being singletons. Trimming stripped 2 bases from V and 5 bases from J, with 13 bases between. The CDR3 length is 15 residues. In germline, CDR1 is SGHAT, CDR2 FQNNGV. The rearrangement links TRBV11-2 to TRBJ2-1; D is perhaps TRBD1 (5 bases). This TCR was recovered from a man aged 25-40 years in good health and CMV-seronegative. Source material: PBMCs. CDR3 sequence (DNA): TGTGCCAGCAGCTTACCTATTCGACAGAACAATGAGCAGTTCTTC. It is translated as CASSLPIRQNNEQFF.